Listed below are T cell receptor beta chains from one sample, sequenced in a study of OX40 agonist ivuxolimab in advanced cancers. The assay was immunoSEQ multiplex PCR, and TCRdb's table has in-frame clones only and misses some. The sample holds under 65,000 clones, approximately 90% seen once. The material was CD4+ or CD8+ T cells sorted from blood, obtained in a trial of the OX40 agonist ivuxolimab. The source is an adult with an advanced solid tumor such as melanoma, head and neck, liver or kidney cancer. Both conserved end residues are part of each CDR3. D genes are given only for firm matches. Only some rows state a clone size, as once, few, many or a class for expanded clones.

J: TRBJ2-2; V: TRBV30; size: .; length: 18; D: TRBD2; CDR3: CAWSSWAASGTNTGELFF; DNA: TGTGCCTGGAGTAGCTGGGCCGCTAGCGGGACGAACACCGGGGAGCTGTTTTTT
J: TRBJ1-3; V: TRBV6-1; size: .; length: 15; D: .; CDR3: CASSGPLGLENTIYF; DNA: TGTGCCAGCAGTGGGCCTCTGGGTTTGGAAAACACCATATATTTT
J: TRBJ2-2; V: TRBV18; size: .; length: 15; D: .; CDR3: CASSPERENGGELFF; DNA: TGTGCCAGCTCACCAGAGAGGGAAAATGGCGGGGAGCTGTTTTTT
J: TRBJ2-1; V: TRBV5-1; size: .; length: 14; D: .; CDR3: CASSPDSWGDEQFF; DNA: TGCGCCAGCAGCCCTGACAGTTGGGGGGATGAGCAGTTCTTC
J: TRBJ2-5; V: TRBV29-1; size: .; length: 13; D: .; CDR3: CSDRGGGQETQYF; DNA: TGCAGCGACCGAGGTGGGGGTCAGGAGACCCAGTACTTC
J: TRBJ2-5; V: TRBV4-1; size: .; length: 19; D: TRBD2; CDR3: CASRLGLAGVGSPQETQYF; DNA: TGCGCCAGCAGACTGGGACTAGCGGGAGTGGGTTCCCCCCAAGAGACCCAGTACTTC
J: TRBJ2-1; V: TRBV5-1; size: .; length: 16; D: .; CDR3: CASSLDTGAFYNEQFF; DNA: TGCGCCAGCAGCTTGGACACTGGCGCTTTCTACAATGAGCAGTTCTTC
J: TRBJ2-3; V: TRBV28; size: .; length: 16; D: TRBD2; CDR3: CASSLSGRPSTDTQYF; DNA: TGTGCCAGCAGTCTTAGCGGGAGACCTAGCACAGATACGCAGTATTTT
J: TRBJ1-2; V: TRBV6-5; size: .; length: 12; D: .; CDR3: CASRPTGPGYTF; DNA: TGTGCCAGCAGGCCGACGGGGCCTGGCTACACCTTC
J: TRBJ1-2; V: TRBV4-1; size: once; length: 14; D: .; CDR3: CASSPRAVVDGYTF; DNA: TGCGCCAGCAGCCCTAGGGCTGTGGTGGATGGCTACACCTTC
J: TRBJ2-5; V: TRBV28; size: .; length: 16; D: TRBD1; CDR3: CASSLPGQGAGETQYF; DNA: TGTGCCAGCAGTTTACCGGGACAGGGGGCGGGAGAGACCCAGTACTTC
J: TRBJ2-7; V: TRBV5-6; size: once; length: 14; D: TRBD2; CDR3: CASSLPSGTDEQYF; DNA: TGTGCCAGCAGCTTGCCTAGCGGGACGGACGAGCAGTACTTC
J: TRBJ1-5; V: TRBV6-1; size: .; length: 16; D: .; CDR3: CASSELVRIGNQPQHF; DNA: TGTGCCAGCAGTGAATTGGTGAGGATTGGCAATCAGCCCCAGCATTTT
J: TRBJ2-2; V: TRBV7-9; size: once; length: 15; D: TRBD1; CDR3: CASSLNRGSTGELFF; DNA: TGTGCCAGCAGCTTAAACAGGGGATCAACCGGGGAGCTGTTTTTT
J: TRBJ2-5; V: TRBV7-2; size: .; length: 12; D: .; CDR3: CASSTLGGTQYF; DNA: TGTGCCAGCAGCACCCTCGGAGGGACCCAGTACTTC
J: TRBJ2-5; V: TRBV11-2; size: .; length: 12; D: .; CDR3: CASSLEGETQYF; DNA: TGTGCCAGCAGCTTAGAAGGCGAGACCCAGTACTTC
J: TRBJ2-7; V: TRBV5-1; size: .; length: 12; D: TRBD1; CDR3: CASSSGGYEQYF; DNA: TGCGCCAGCAGCTCAGGGGGCTACGAGCAGTACTTC
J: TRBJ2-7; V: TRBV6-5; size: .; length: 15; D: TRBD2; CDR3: CASSYSQRETYEQYF; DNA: TGTGCCAGCAGTTACTCCCAGCGGGAGACCTACGAGCAGTACTTC
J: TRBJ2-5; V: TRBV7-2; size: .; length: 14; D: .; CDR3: CASSLETGQVTQYF; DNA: TGTGCCAGCAGCTTAGAAACAGGGCAGGTGACCCAGTACTTC
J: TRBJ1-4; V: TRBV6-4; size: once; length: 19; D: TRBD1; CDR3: CASSDSRGTGIQYNEKLFF; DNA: TGTGCCAGCAGTGACTCGAGGGGGACAGGGATCCAATATAATGAAAAACTGTTTTTT
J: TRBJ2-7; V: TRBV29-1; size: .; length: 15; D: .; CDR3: CSVSLRGGGGSEQYF; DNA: TGCAGCGTTTCCCTACGGGGAGGGGGAGGTTCCGAGCAGTACTTC
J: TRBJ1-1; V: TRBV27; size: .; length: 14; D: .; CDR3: CASSLRARNTEAFF; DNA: TGTGCCAGCAGTTTAAGAGCCAGGAACACTGAAGCTTTCTTT
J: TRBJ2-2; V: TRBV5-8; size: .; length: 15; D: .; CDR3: CASSKFGGVAGELFF; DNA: TGTGCCAGCAGCAAATTTGGGGGAGTGGCCGGGGAGCTGTTTTTT
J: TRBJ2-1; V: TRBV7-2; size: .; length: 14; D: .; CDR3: CASSLAGSYNEQFF; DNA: TGTGCCAGCAGCTTGGCCGGCTCCTACAATGAGCAGTTCTTC
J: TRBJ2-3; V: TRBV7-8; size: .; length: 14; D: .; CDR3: CASSLGPSTDTQYF; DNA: TGTGCCAGCAGCCTCGGGCCAAGCACAGATACGCAGTATTTT
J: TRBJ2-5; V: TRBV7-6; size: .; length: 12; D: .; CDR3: CASRAFGETQYF; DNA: TGTGCCAGCCGGGCTTTCGGAGAGACCCAGTACTTC
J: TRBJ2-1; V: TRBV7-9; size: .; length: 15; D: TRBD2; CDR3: CASSSGSGRALEQFF; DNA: TGTGCCAGCAGCTCCGGTAGCGGGAGGGCCCTTGAGCAGTTCTTC
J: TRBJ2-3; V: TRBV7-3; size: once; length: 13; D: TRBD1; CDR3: CASGTGTTDTQYF; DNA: TGTGCCAGCGGGACAGGCACCACAGATACGCAGTATTTT
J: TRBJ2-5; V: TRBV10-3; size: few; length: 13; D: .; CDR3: CATRGRVQETQYF; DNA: TGTGCCACAAGGGGCAGGGTCCAAGAGACCCAGTACTTC
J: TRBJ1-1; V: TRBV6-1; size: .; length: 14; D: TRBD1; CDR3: CASSWGTANTEAFF; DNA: TGTGCCAGCTCTTGGGGGACAGCGAACACTGAAGCTTTCTTT
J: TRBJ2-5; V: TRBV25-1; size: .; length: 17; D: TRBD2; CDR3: CASSLGGSGRYQETQYF; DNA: TGTGCCAGCAGTCTCGGGGGTAGCGGGAGGTACCAAGAGACCCAGTACTTC
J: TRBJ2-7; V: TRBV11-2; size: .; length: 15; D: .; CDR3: CASSQYWMSNYEQYF; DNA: TGTGCCAGCAGCCAATACTGGATGAGTAACTACGAGCAGTACTTC
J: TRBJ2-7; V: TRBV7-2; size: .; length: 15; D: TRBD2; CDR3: CASSAWTSGIYEQYF; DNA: TGTGCCAGCAGCGCATGGACTAGCGGGATCTACGAGCAGTACTTC
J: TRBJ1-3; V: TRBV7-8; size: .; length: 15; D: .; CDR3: CASTKDSYSGNTIYF; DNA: TGTGCCAGCACCAAAGACAGCTACTCTGGAAACACCATATATTTT
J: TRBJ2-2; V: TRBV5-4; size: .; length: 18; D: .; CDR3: CASSPPGLGGGNTGELFF; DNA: TGTGCCAGCAGCCCCCCCGGTCTGGGGGGAGGGAACACCGGGGAGCTGTTTTTT
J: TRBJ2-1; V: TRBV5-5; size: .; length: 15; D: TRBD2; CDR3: CASNFNSGSNNEQFF; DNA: TGTGCCAGCAACTTCAACAGCGGGAGCAACAATGAGCAGTTCTTC
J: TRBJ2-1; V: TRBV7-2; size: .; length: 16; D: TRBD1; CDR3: CASSWTGGTSYNEQFF; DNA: TGTGCCAGCAGCTGGACAGGGGGCACTTCCTACAATGAGCAGTTCTTC
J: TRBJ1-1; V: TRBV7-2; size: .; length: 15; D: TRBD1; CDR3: CASSFTGQGDTEAFF; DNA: TGTGCCAGCAGCTTCACGGGACAGGGGGACACTGAAGCTTTCTTT
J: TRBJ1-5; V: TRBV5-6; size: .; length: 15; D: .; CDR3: CASSFTGRGDQPQHF; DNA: TGTGCCAGCAGCTTCACGGGGAGAGGGGATCAGCCCCAGCATTTT
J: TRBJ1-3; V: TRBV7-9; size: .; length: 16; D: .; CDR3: CASSYHYSTEVNTIYF; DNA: TGTGCCAGCAGCTACCATTACTCGACAGAGGTAAACACCATATATTTT
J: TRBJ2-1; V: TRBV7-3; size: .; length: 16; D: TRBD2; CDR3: CASTSGTSGSYNEQFF; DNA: TGTGCCAGCACCTCCGGGACTAGCGGGTCCTACAATGAGCAGTTCTTC
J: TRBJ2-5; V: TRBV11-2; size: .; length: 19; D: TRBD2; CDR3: CASRRSWGGREVSQETQYF; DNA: TGTGCCAGCAGACGTTCCTGGGGCGGGAGAGAAGTGAGTCAAGAGACCCAGTACTTC
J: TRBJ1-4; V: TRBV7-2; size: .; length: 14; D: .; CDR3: CASSRTAASEKLFF; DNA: TGTGCCAGCAGTCGGACAGCGGCGAGTGAAAAACTGTTTTTT
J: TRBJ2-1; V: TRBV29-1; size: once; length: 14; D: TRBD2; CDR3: CSVESTSGSIEQFF; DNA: TGCAGCGTTGAGTCTACTAGCGGGAGCATTGAGCAGTTCTTC
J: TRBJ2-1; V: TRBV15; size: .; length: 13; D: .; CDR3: CATSSHDVWEQFF; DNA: TGTGCCACCAGCAGCCACGATGTCTGGGAGCAGTTCTTC
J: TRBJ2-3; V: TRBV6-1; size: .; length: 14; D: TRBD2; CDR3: CASSEAAGGDTQYF; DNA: TGTGCCAGCAGTGAAGCGGCGGGGGGAGATACGCAGTATTTT
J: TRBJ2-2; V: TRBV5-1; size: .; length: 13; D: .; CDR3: CASSLEGPGELFF; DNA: TGCGCCAGCAGCTTGGAAGGCCCCGGGGAGCTGTTTTTT
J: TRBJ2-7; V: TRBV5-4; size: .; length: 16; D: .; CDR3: CASSGPGQWSTDEQYF; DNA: TGTGCCAGCAGCGGACCGGGACAATGGTCGACGGACGAGCAGTACTTC
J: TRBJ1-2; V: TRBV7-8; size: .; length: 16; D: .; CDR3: CASSLVYPWTNYGYTF; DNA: TGTGCCAGCAGCTTAGTTTATCCCTGGACAAACTATGGCTACACCTTC
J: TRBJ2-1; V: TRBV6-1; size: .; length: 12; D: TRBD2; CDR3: CASSDTSGRGFF; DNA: TGTGCCAGCAGCGATACTAGCGGGAGGGGATTCTTC
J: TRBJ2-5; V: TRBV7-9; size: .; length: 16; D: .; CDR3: CASSPQGRQYQETQYF; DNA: TGTGCCAGCAGCCCACAGGGACGCCAGTACCAAGAGACCCAGTACTTC
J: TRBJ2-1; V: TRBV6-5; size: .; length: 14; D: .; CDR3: CASSYSGGYNEQFF; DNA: TGTGCCAGCAGTTACTCAGGGGGGTACAATGAGCAGTTCTTC
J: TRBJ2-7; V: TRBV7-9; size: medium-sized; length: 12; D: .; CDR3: CASSLGGGEQYF; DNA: TGTGCCAGCAGCTTAGGGGGTGGCGAGCAGTACTTC
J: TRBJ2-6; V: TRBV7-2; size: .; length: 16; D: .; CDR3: CASSYGSGSGANVLTF; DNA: TGTGCCAGCAGCTACGGGTCAGGATCTGGGGCCAACGTCCTGACTTTC